This paragraph covers one T cell receptor beta chain sequence. Its antigen is unidentified. CDR1 and CDR2 from the germline V gene are SGHTA and FQGTGA. The length of the CDR3 is 14 residues. This specimen comes from a study of monozygotic twins with inflammatory bowel disease. Study findings and constraints: Among twins, concordant and discordant pairs did not differ in repertoire similarity, possibly from limited power. Patient repertoires may carry noise from differing immunosuppressive treatments.

TCRdb re-called the 5' RACE reads and gives one entry per CDR3 protein, without DNA. Its table lists under 200,000 distinct CDR3 sequences. Sequenced material: blood. This receptor was identified in a human donor with ulcerative colitis or Crohn's disease, or a healthy co-twin of an affected twin (not recorded which). V is TRBV7-3 and J is TRBJ2-3. The CDR3 protein is CASSLSGRADTRYF.